This TCR beta chain is from a study of T cells in Graves' hyperthyroidism and ophthalmopathy. RNA transcripts gave rise to amplified TCR beta CDR3 regions. The HTBI primer set drove a first-round RT-PCR of the TCR CDR3. In TCRdb, the multiplex PCR reads were re-called with MiXCR into one record per CDR3 protein. The sample carries more than 350,000 distinct CDR3 sequences, about 15% recorded once. This clonotype has ten or more counts. This CDR3 is built from 14 residues. The V end lost 3 bases, the J end lost 3 bases, and 8 bases lay between the germline ends. The TCR comes from a woman aged 25-40 years with Graves' hyperthyroidism. Sample: blood. V is TRBV12-3 or TRBV12-4 and J is TRBJ2-2; the D is unclear. This CDR3 reads CASSFDRYTGELFF. The CDR3 DNA is TGTGCCAGCAGTTTTGACCGATACACCGGGGAGCTGTTTTTT.